This T cell receptor (beta chain) was sequenced for a study of Graves' ophthalmopathy and Graves' hyperthyroidism. Study results and limitations: Both an approximately 69% sensitivity and a roughly 72% specificity characterized the model's predictions of ophthalmopathy progression.

This clonotype was found many times. Its matching antigen is unknown. The germline V gene has CDR1 SGHTA and CDR2 FQGNSA. V was shortened by 4 bases and J by 5 bases, with 17 bases between the two germline ends. The CDR3 has 15 amino acids. Ophthalmopathy donors' eye disease showed moderate-to-severe activity, CAS of at least 3, NOSPECS of at least 4 and duration under 3 months. Additional autoimmune diseases, uncontrolled infections, pregnancy or lactation disqualified patients. Thyroid ultrasound, orbital computed tomography, TRAb, serum thyroxine and clinical symptoms formed the basis of diagnosis. RNA transcripts were the template, and TCR beta CDR3 regions were amplified from them. First-round RT-PCR with HTBI primers preceded a second-round multiplex PCR. From the multiplex PCR reads, TCRdb called clonotypes with MiXCR, one entry per CDR3 protein. The table records about 640,000 distinct CDR3 sequences, more than 40% of them present only once.

The chain employs TRBV7-2 and TRBJ2-5; D might be TRBD2 (5 bases). Source material: peripheral blood. This clonotype was obtained from an adult man with Graves' ophthalmopathy. CDR3 nucleotide sequence: TGTGCCAGCAGCTCCCAAAGCCGGGGTTGGGAGACCCAGTACTTC. Amino acids: CASSSQSRGWETQYF.